Sequencing of this T cell receptor beta chain was carried out in a study of radiation and T cells in renal cell carcinoma. Specified time point: blood 4 weeks post-SBRT, at nephrectomy. Treatment reported: 15 Gy SBRT to primary tumor, nephrectomy 4 weeks later. Trimming cost V 2 bases and J 3 bases; bases outside gene matches: 3. The CDR3 has 15 residues. The germline V gene has CDR1 SGDLS and CDR2 YYNGEE. Here immunoSEQ multiplex PCR was the method, and the copy in TCRdb shows in-frame clones only, minus some. In the table there are around 77,000 clones, less than 85% of which are singletons. Source: blood, taken from a patient whose treatment included radiotherapy and nephrectomy. The chain has TRBV9 and TRBJ2-5, with TRBD2 matching 11 bases. The sequence was obtained from an older woman with renal cell carcinoma. CDR3 amino acids: CASSVGGLAEETQYF. The CDR3, as DNA: TGTGCCAGCAGCGTTGGGGGACTAGCGGAAGAGACCCAGTACTTC.